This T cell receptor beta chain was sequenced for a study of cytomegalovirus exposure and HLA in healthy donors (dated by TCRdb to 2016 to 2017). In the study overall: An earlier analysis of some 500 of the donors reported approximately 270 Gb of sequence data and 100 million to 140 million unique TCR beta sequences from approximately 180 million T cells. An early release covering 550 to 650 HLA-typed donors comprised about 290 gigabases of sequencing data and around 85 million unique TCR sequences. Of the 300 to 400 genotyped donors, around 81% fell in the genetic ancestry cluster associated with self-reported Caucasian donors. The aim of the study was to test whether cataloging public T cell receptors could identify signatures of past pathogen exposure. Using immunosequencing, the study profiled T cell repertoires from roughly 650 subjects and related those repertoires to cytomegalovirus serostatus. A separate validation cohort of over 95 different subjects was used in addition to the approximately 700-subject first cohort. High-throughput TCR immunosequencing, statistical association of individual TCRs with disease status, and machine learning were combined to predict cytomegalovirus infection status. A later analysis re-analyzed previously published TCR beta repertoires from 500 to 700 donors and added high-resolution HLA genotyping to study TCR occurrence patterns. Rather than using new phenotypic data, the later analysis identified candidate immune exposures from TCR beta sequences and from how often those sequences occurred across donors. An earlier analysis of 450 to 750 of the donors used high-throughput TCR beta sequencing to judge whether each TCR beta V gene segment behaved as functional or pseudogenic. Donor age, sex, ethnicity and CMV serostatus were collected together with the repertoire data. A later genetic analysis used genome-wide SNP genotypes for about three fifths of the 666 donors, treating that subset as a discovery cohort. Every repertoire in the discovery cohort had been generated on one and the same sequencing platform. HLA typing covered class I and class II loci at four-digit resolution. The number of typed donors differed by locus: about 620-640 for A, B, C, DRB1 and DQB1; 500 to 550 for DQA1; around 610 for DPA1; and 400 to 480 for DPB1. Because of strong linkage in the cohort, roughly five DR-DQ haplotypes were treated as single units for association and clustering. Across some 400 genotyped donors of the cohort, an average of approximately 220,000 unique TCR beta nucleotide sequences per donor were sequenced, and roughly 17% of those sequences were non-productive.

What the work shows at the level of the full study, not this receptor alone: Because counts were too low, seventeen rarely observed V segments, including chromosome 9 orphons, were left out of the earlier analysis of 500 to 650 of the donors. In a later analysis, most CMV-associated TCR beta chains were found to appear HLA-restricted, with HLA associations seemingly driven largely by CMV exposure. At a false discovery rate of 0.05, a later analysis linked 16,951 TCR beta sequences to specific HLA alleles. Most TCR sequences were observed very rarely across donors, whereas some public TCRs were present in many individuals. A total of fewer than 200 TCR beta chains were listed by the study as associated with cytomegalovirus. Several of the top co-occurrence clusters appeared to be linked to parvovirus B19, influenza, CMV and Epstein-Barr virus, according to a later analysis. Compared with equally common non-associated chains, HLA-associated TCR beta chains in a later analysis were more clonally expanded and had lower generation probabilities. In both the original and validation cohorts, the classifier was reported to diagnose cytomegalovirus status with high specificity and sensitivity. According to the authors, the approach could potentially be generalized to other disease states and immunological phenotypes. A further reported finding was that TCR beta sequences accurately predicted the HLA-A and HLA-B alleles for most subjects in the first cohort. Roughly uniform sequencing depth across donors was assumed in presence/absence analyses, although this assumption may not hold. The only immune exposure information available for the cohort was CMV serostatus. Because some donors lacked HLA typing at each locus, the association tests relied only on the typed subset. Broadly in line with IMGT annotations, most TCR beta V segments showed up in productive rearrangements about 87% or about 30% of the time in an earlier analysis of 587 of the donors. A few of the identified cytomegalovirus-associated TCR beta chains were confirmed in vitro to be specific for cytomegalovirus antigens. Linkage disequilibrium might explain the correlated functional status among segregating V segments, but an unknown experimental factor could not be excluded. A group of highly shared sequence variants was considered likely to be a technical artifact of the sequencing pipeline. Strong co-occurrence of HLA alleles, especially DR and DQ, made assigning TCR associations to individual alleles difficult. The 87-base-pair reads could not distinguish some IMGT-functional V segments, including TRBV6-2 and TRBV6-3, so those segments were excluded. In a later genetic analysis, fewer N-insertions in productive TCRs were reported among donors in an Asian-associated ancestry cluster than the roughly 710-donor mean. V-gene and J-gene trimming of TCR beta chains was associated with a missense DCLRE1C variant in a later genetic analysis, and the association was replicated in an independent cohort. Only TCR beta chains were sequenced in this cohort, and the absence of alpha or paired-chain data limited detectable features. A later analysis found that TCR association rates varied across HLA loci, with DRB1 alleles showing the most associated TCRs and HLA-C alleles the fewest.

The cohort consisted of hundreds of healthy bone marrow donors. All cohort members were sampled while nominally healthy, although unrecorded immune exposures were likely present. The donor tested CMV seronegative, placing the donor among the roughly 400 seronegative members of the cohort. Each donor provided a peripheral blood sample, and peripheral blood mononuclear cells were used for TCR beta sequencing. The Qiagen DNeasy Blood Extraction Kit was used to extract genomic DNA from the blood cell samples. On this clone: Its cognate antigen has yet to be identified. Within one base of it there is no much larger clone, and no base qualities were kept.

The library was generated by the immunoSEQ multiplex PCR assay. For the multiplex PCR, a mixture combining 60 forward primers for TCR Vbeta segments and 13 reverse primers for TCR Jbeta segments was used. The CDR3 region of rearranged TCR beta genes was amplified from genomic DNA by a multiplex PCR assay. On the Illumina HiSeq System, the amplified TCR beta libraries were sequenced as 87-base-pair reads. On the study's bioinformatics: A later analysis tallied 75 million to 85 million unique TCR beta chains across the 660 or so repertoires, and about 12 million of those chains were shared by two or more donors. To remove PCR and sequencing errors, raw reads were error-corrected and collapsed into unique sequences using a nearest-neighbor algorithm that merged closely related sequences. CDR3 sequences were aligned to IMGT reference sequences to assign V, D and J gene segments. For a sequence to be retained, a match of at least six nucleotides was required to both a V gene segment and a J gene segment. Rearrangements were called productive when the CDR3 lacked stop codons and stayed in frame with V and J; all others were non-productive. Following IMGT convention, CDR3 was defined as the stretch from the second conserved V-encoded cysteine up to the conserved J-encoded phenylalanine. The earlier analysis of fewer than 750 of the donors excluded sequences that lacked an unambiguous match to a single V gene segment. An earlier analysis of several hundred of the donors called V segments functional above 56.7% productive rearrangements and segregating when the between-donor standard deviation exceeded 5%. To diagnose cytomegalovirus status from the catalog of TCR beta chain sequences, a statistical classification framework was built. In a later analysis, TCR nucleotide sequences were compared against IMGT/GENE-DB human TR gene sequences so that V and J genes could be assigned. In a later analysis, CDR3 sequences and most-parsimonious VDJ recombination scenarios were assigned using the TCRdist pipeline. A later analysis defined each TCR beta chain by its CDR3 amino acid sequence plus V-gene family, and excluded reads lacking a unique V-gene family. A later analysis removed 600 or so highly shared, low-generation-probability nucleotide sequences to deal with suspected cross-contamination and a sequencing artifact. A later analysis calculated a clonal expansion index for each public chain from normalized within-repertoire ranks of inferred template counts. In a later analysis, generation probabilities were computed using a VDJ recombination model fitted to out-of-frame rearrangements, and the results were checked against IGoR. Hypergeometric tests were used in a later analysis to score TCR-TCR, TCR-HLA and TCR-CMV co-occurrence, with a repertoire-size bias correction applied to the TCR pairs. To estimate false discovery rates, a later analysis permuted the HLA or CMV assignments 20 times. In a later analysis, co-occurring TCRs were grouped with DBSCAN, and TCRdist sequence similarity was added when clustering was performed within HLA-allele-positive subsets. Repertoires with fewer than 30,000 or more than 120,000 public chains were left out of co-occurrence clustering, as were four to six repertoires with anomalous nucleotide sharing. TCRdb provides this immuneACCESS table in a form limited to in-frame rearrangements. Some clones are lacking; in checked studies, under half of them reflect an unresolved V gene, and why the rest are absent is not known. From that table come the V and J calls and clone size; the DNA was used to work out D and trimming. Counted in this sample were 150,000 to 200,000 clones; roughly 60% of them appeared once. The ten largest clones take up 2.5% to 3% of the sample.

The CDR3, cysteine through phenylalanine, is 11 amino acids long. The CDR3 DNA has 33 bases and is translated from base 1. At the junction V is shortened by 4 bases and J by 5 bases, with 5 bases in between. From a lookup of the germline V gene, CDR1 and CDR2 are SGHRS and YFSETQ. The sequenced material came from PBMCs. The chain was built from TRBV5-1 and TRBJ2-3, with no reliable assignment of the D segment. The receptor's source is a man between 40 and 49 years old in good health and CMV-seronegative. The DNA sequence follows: TGCGCCAGCAGCGTCCTAGATACGCAGTATTTT. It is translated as CASSVLDTQYF.